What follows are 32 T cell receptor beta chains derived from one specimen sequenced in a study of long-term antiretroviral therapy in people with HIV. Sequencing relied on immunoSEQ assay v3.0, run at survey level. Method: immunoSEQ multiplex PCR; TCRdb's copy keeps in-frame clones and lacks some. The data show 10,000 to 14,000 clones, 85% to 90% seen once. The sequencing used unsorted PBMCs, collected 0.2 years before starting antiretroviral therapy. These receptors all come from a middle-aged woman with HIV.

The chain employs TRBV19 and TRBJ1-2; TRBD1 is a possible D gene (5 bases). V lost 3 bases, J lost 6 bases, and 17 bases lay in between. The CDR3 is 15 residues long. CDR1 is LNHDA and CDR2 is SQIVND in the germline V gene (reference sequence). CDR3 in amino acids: CASSMGEVILNGYTF. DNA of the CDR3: TGTGCCAGTAGTATGGGGGAGGTGATACTCAATGGCTACACCTTC.

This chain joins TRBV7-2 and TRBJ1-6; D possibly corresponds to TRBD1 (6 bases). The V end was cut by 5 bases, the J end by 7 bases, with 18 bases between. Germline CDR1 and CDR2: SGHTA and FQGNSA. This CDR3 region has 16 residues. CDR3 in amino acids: CASSRKEGVSNSPLHF. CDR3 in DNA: TGTGCCAGCAGCCGAAAAGAGGGGGTATCAAATTCACCCCTCCACTTT.

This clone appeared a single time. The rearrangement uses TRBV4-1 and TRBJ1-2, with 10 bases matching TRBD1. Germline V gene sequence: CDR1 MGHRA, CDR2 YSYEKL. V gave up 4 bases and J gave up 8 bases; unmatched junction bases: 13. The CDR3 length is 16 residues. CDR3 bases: TGCGCCAGCAGCCCTATGCCGGGACAGGGGTACGGGGGCTACACCTTC. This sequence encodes CASSPMPGQGYGGYTF.

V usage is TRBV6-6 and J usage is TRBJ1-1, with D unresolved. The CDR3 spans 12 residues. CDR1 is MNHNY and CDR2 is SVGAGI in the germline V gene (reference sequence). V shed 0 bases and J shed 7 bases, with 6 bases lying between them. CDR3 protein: CASSYSRGEAFF. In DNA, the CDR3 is TGTGCCAGCAGTTACTCACGGGGTGAAGCTTTCTTT.

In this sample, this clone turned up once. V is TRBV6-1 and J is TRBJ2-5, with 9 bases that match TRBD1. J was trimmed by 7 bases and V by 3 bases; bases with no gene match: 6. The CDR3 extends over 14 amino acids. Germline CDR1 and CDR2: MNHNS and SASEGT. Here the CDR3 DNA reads TGTGCCAGCAGTGACAACAGGGGGCGCGGGACCCAGTACTTC. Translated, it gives CASSDNRGRGTQYF.

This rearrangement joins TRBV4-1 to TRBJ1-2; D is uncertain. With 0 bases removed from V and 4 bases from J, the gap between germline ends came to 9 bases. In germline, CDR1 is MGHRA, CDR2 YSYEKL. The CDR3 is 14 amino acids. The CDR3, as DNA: TGCGCCAGCAGCCAAGATACAGAAACCTATGGCTACACCTTC. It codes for CASSQDTETYGYTF.

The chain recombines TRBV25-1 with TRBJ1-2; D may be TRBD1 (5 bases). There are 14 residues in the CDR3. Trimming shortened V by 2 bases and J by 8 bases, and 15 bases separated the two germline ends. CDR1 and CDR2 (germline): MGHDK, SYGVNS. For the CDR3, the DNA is TGTGCCAGCAGTGAAGGAATGGGGCCGAGAGGCTACACCTTC. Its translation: CASSEGMGPRGYTF.

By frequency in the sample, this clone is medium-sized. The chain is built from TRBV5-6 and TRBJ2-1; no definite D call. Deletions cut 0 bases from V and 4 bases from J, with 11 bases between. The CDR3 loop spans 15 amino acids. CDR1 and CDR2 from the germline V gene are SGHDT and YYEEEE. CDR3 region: CASSLERWPYNEQFF. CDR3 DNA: TGTGCCAGCAGCTTGGAAAGGTGGCCGTACAATGAGCAGTTCTTC.

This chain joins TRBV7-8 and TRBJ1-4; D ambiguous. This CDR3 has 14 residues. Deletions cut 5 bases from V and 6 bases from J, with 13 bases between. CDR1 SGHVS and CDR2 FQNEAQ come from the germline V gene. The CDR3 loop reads CASSPDQVYEKLFF. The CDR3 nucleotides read TGTGCCAGCAGCCCTGACCAGGTTTATGAAAAACTGTTTTTT.

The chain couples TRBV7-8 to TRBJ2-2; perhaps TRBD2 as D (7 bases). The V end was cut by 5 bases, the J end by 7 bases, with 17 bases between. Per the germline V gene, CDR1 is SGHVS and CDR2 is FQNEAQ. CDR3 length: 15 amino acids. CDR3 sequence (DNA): TGTGCCAGCAGCCGAAGGGGGGGATACAACGGGGAGCTGTTTTTT. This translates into CASSRRGGYNGELFF.

For the CDR3, the DNA is TGCGCCAGCAGTTTGAATAGTAATGAAAAACTGTTTTTT. Translated: CASSLNSNEKLFF. The genes are TRBV5-1 and TRBJ1-4; D is ambiguous. Looked up from germline, CDR1 is SGHRS and CDR2 is YFSETQ. The V and J ends lost 5 bases and 4 bases respectively, with 9 bases between them. The CDR3 covers 13 residues. Together with reference TRBV5-1 and TRBJ1-4, the CDR3 gives the full variable domain: KAGVTQTPRYLIKTRGQQVTLSCSPISGHRSVSWYQQTPGQGLQFLFEYFSETQRNKGNFPGRFSGRQFSNSRSEMNVSTLELGDSALYLCASSLNSNEKLFFGSGTQLSVL.

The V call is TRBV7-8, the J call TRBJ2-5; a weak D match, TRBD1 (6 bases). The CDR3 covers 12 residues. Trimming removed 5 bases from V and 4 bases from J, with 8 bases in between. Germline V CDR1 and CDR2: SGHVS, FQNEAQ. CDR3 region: CASSRTAETQYF. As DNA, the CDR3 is TGTGCCAGCAGCCGGACAGCAGAGACCCAGTACTTC. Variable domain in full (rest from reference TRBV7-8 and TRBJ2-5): GAGVSQSPRYKVAKRGQDVALRCDPISGHVSLFWYQQALGQGPEFLTYFQNEAQLDKSGLPSDRFFAERPEGSVSTLKIQRTQQEDSAVYLCASSRTAETQYFGPGTRLLVL.

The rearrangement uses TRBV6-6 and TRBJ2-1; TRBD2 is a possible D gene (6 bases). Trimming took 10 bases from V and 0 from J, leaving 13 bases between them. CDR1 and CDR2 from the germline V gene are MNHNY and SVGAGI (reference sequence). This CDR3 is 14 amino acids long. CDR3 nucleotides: TGTGCCACCGGGGGTGACCTCTCCTACAATGAGCAGTTCTTC. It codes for CATGGDLSYNEQFF.

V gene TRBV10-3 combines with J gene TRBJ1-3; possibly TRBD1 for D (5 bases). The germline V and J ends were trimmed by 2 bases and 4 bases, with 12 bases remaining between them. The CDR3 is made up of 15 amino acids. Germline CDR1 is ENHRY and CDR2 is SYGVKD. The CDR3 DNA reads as TGTGCCATCAGTGAGCCACAGGTTTTAGGAAACACCATATATTTT. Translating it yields CAISEPQVLGNTIYF.

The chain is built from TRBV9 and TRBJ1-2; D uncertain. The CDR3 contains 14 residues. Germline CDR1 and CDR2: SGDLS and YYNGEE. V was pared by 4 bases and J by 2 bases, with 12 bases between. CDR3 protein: CASSSLAANYGYTF. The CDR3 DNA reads TGTGCCAGCAGCTCCCTCGCGGCGAACTATGGCTACACCTTC.

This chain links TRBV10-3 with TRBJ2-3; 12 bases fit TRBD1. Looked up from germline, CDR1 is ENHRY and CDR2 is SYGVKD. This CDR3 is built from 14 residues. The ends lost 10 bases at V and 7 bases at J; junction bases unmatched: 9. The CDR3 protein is CATEPGQGANTQYF. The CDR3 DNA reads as TGTGCCACCGAACCGGGACAGGGGGCGAATACGCAGTATTTT.

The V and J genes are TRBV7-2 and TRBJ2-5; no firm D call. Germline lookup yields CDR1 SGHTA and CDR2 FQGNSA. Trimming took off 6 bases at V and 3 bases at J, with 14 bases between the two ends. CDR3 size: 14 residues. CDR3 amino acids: CASSQMGYKETQYF. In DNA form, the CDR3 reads TGTGCCAGCAGTCAAATGGGCTATAAAGAGACCCAGTACTTC.

CDR3 region: CASSQDWEFHSGNTIYF. The CDR3 region has the DNA TGCGCCAGCAGCCAAGATTGGGAGTTCCACTCTGGAAACACCATATATTTT. This chain uses TRBV4-3 with TRBJ1-3, with no clear D. Germline loops: CDR1 LGHNA, CDR2 YSLEER. Deletions cut 0 bases from V and 0 bases from J, with 12 bases between. This CDR3 comprises 17 residues.

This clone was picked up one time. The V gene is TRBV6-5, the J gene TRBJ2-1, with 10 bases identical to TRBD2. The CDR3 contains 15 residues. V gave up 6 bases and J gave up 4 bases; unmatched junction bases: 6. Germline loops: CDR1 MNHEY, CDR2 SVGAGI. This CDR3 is CASRLTSGAYNEQFF. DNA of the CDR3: TGTGCCAGCAGACTTACTAGCGGGGCGTACAATGAGCAGTTCTTC.

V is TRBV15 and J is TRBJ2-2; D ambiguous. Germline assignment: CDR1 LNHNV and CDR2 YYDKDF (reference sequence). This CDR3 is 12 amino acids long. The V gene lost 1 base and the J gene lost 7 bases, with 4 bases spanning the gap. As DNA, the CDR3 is TGTGCCACCAGCAGAGCGGGCGGGGAGCTGTTTTTT. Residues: CATSRAGGELFF.

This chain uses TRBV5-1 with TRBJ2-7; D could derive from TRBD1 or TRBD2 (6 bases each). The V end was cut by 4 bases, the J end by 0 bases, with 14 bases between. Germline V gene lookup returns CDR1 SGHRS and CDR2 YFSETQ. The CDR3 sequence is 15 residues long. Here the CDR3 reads CASSATGRSSYEQYF. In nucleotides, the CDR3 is TGCGCCAGCAGCGCCACAGGGAGGAGCTCCTACGAGCAGTACTTC.

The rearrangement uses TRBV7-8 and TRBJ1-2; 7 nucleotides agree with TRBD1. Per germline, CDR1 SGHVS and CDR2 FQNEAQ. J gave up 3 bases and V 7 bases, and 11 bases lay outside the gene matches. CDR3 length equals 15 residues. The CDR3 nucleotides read TGTGCCAGCACTTCTGGGACGGGACAGTACTATGGCTACACCTTC. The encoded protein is CASTSGTGQYYGYTF.

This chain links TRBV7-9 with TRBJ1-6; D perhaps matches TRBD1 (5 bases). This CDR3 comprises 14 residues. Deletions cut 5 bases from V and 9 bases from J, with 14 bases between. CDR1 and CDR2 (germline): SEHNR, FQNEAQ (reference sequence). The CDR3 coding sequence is TGTGCCAGCAGCCCCGACGGGGCAACTTCACCCCTCCACTTT. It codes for CASSPDGATSPLHF.

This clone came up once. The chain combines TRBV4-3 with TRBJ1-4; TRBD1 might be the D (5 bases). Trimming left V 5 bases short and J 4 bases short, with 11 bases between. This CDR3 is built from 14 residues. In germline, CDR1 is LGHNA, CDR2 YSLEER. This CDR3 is CASSDTGYNEKLFF. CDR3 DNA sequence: TGCGCCAGCAGCGATACAGGTTATAATGAAAAACTGTTTTTT.

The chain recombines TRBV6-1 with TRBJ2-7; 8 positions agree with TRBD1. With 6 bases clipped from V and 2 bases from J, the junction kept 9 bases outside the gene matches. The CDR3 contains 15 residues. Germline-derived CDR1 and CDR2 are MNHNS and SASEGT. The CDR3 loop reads CASRPGVQGAYEQYF. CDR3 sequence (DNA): TGTGCCAGCAGGCCCGGGGTACAGGGGGCCTACGAGCAGTACTTC.

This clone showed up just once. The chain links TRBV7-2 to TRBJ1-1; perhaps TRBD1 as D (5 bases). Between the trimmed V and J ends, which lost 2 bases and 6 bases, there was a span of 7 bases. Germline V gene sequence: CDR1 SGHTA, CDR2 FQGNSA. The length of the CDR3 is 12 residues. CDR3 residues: CASSLQGPEAFF. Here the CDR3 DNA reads TGTGCCAGCAGCTTACAGGGACCTGAAGCTTTCTTT.

The CDR3 sequence: CASSAPQQGPNYGYTF. The CDR3 DNA is TGTGCCAGCAGCGCCCCACAACAGGGACCTAACTATGGCTACACCTTC. The chain links TRBV7-3 to TRBJ1-2, with TRBD1 as a possible D gene (6 bases). The CDR3 has 16 residues. Per germline, CDR1 SGHTA and CDR2 FQGTGA. V shed 5 bases and J shed 0 bases, with 16 bases lying between them.

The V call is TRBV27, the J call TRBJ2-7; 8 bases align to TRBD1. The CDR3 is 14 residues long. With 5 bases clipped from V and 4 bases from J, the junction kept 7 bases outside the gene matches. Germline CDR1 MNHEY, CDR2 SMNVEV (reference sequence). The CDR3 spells CASSPGQGRYEQYF. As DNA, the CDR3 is TGTGCCAGCAGTCCCGGACAGGGAAGATACGAGCAGTACTTC.

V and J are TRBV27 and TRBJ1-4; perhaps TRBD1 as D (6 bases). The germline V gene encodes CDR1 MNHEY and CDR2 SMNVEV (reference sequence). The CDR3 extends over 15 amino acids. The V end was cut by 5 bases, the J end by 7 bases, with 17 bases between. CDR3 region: CASSDPAGVREKLFF. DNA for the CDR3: TGTGCCAGCAGTGATCCGGCAGGGGTTCGTGAAAAACTGTTTTTT.

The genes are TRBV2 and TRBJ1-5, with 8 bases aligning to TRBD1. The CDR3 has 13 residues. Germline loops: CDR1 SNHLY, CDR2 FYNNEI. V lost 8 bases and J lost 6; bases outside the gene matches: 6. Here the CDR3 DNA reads TGTGCCAGCTATCAGGGGGCGGGTCAGCCCCAGCATTTT. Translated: CASYQGAGQPQHF.

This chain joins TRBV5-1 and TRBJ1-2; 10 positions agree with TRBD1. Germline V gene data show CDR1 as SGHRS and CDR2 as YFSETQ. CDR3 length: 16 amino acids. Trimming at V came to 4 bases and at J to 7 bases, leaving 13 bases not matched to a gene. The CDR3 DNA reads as TGCGCCAGCAGCCTAGAACCGGGACAGGGGAAGGGTGGCTACACCTTC. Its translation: CASSLEPGQGKGGYTF.

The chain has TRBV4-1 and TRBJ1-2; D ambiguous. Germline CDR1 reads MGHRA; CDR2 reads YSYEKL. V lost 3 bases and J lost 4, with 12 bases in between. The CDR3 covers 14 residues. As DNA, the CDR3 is TGCGCCAGCAGCCAGGTCCAAGAGGCCTATGGCTACACCTTC. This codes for CASSQVQEAYGYTF.